The 25 T cell receptor beta chains given below trace back to one sample, sequenced in a study of PD-1 blockade in classical Hodgkin lymphoma. All trial patients relapsed after autologous stem cell transplantation. Some clones are missing from TCRdb's copy, which holds only in-frame ones; the method was immunoSEQ multiplex PCR. Among about 43,000 clones listed, about 65% were seen once. Sequenced material: peripheral blood mononuclear cells (PBMCs), taken before the second cycle of nivolumab. Source of these receptors: a human donor with classical Hodgkin lymphoma.

V and J are TRBV27 and TRBJ2-5, with D perhaps being TRBD1 or TRBD2 (5 bases each). With 5 bases removed from V and 5 bases from J, the gap between germline ends came to 9 bases. Germline CDR1 is MNHEY and CDR2 is SMNVEV (reference sequence). The CDR3 contains 12 residues. The CDR3 sequence: CASSLGDETQYF. The CDR3 region has the DNA TGTGCCAGCAGTCTCGGGGACGAGACCCAGTACTTC.

The rearrangement joins TRBV7-2 to TRBJ1-1; no definite D call. The CDR3 length is 15 residues. Germline lookup yields CDR1 SGHTA and CDR2 FQGNSA. V dropped 7 bases and J dropped 2 bases, with 17 bases sitting between them. The CDR3, as DNA: TGTGCCAGCACGTCTAATCCCGTGGTTAACACTGAAGCTTTCTTT. The encoded protein is CASTSNPVVNTEAFF.

The rearrangement uses TRBV6-1 and TRBJ1-6; no reliable D call. Trimming took 4 bases from V and 7 from J, leaving 14 bases between them. This CDR3 region has 15 residues. Germline CDR1 is MNHNS and CDR2 is SASEGT. The chain's CDR3 is CASSVRAAQNSPLHF. As DNA, the CDR3 is TGTGCCAGCAGTGTTCGGGCAGCCCAAAATTCACCCCTCCACTTT.

The rearrangement uses TRBV4-3 and TRBJ1-6, with 8 nucleotides matching TRBD1. CDR1 is LGHNA and CDR2 is YSLEER in the germline V gene. V was pared by 3 bases and J by 11 bases, with 15 bases of the junction left unmatched. This CDR3 is built from 17 residues. The CDR3 spells CASSQSSPRQGSAPLHF. CDR3 in DNA: TGCGCCAGCAGCCAGAGCTCACCTCGACAGGGGTCAGCACCCCTCCACTTT.

The J gene is TRBJ1-2, the V gene TRBV19; D is uncertain. V shed 3 bases and J shed 6 bases, with 17 bases lying between them. CDR1 and CDR2 from the germline V gene are LNHDA and SQIVND (reference sequence). The CDR3 loop spans 15 amino acids. The CDR3 sequence: CASSIPSGREDGYTF. The CDR3 region has the DNA TGTGCCAGTAGTATCCCTAGTGGGCGGGAAGATGGCTACACCTTC.

This clone showed up just a few times. The rearrangement joins TRBV19 to TRBJ1-1; D remains unclear. CDR1 and CDR2 from the germline V gene are LNHDA and SQIVND (reference sequence). Trimming pared 2 bases from V and 0 bases from J, leaving 7 bases between. This CDR3 spans 14 amino acids. CDR3 DNA: TGTGCCAGTAGTATAAGTGGGTTGAACACTGAAGCTTTCTTT. It specifies CASSISGLNTEAFF.

The chain carries TRBV12-5 and TRBJ2-5; maybe TRBD2 (5 bases). The length of the CDR3 is 16 residues. Germline CDR1 and CDR2: LGHNT and FRNRAP. V was clipped by 6 bases and J by 6 bases, with 23 bases between them. CDR3 sequence: CASGPPLASGRKTQYF. The CDR3 DNA reads as TGTGCTAGTGGACCACCCCTAGCCAGTGGGCGAAAGACCCAGTACTTC.

The chain joins TRBV18 to TRBJ1-4; 7 bases line up with TRBD1. Germline V gene lookup returns CDR1 KGHSH and CDR2 LQKENI. Unmatched junction bases numbered 9, after V lost 3 bases and J lost 8 bases. This CDR3 has 15 residues. The CDR3 DNA sequence: TGTGCCAGCTCACCCCCGAACAGGGGAGAGGAAAAACTGTTTTTT. Its translation: CASSPPNRGEEKLFF. The full variable domain, in which reference TRBV18 and TRBJ1-4 provide the parts outside the CDR3, is NAGVMQNPRHLVRRRGQEARLRCSPMKGHSHVYWYRQLPEEGLKFMVYLQKENIIDESGMPKERFSAEFPKEGPSILRIQQVVRGDSAAYFCASSPPNRGEEKLFFGSGTQLSVL.

The chain has TRBV9 and TRBJ1-2, with D tentatively TRBD1 (5 bases). The CDR3 is 15 amino acids. The germline V gene encodes CDR1 SGDLS and CDR2 YYNGEE. V was clipped by 0 bases and J by 6 bases, with 15 bases between them. The CDR3 nucleotides read TGTGCCAGCAGCGTAGGCCAGGGATTGGGACATGGCTACACCTTC. Translating gives CASSVGQGLGHGYTF. Together with reference TRBV9 and TRBJ1-2, the CDR3 gives the full variable domain: DSGVTQTPKHLITATGQRVTLRCSPRSGDLSVYWYQQSLDQGLQFLIQYYNGEERAKGNILERFSAQQFPDLHSELNLSSLELGDSALYFCASSVGQGLGHGYTFGSGTRLTVV.

This chain uses TRBV18 with TRBJ2-7, with D possibly TRBD1 on 5 matching bases. The ends were cut back, 5 bases at V and 4 bases at J, with 15 bases in the middle. Per the germline V gene, CDR1 is KGHSH and CDR2 is LQKENI. The CDR3 runs 14 residues. CDR3 nucleotide sequence: TGTGCCAGCTCAAAACCACTTCAGGGATACGAGCAGTACTTC. Protein product: CASSKPLQGYEQYF.

To note about this clone: In the same sample, other DNA sequences code for this CDR3. The chain recombines TRBV9 with TRBJ2-3; D not certain. The germline CDR1 and CDR2 sequences are SGDLS and YYNGEE. Trimming removed 0 bases at V and 4 bases at J, with 3 bases between. The CDR3 runs to 12 residues. In DNA form, the CDR3 reads TGTGCCAGCAGCGTAGGCCCAGATACGCAGTATTTT. As protein: CASSVGPDTQYF.

This clone was seen more than once but under ten times. The chain couples TRBV18 to TRBJ2-7; 10 nucleotides agree with TRBD2. Germline V CDR1 and CDR2: KGHSH, LQKENI. V lost 0 bases to trimming and J lost 4 bases; unmatched junction nucleotides: 12. The CDR3 has 18 amino acids. Here the CDR3 reads CASSPPASGGSGRYEQYF. CDR3 nucleotides: TGTGCCAGCTCACCACCGGCTAGCGGGGGATCCGGAAGATACGAGCAGTACTTC.

The V call is TRBV9, the J call TRBJ1-5, with a tentative D call TRBD1 (5 bases). Germline V lookup: CDR1 SGDLS, CDR2 YYNGEE. This CDR3 contains 17 residues. The V and J ends lost 0 bases and 3 bases respectively, with 16 bases between them. The CDR3 sequence is CASSVEPDVTVNQPQHF. For the CDR3, the DNA is TGTGCCAGCAGCGTAGAACCGGATGTGACAGTCAATCAGCCCCAGCATTTT. Based on the CDR3 plus reference TRBV9 and TRBJ1-5, the full variable domain is DSGVTQTPKHLITATGQRVTLRCSPRSGDLSVYWYQQSLDQGLQFLIQYYNGEERAKGNILERFSAQQFPDLHSELNLSSLELGDSALYFCASSVEPDVTVNQPQHFGDGTRLSIL.

This clone has just a few counts. The V gene is TRBV4-2, the J gene TRBJ2-3; TRBD2 aligns across 8 bases. V lost 1 base to trimming and J lost 2 bases; unmatched junction nucleotides: 2. Germline CDR1 LGHNA, CDR2 YNFKEQ. The CDR3 is made up of 15 amino acids. As DNA, the CDR3 is TGTGCCAGCAGCCAAGCAGCGGGGGACACAGATACGCAGTATTTT. It is translated as CASSQAAGDTDTQYF.

The chain links TRBV5-1 to TRBJ2-5, with D hard to call. V was shortened by 3 bases and J by 2 bases, with 8 bases between the two germline ends. This CDR3 comprises 13 residues. The V gene's germline CDR1 is SGHRS and CDR2 YFSETQ. CDR3 region: CASSWVGQETQYF. The CDR3 region has the DNA TGCGCCAGCAGCTGGGTGGGACAAGAGACCCAGTACTTC.

The rearrangement links TRBV15 to TRBJ1-1, with D perhaps matching TRBD1 (6 bases). Germline CDR1 reads LNHNV; CDR2 reads YYDKDF (reference sequence). V lost 3 bases and J lost 6, with 8 bases in between. The CDR3 has 12 amino acids. The CDR3 sequence: CATSSWGPEAFF. The CDR3 DNA sequence: TGTGCCACCAGCAGTTGGGGGCCTGAAGCTTTCTTT.

This clone was counted once. The chain couples TRBV30 to TRBJ2-7; D might be TRBD1 (6 bases). The CDR3 sequence is 12 residues long. The V and J ends lost 4 bases and 0 bases respectively, with 7 bases between them. The germline V gene has CDR1 GTSNPN and CDR2 SVGIG (reference sequence). CDR3 sequence reads: CAWKQGSYEQYF. The CDR3 DNA follows: TGTGCCTGGAAACAGGGCTCCTACGAGCAGTACTTC.

The chain carries TRBV9 and TRBJ1-2; weak D call: TRBD1 (6 bases). This CDR3 is 11 amino acids long. Trimming shortened V by 4 bases and J by 5 bases, and 6 bases separated the two germline ends. The germline gives CDR1 SGDLS, CDR2 YYNGEE. The CDR3 nucleotides are TGTGCCAGCAGCAGGGGGTATGGCTACACCTTC. This encodes CASSRGYGYTF.

This clone turned up a few times. The J gene is TRBJ2-7, the V gene TRBV6-5; the D gene could be TRBD1 or TRBD2 (6 bases each). The CDR3 is 14 residues long. V lost 2 bases to trimming and J lost 5 bases, with 13 bases between them. Germline V lookup: CDR1 MNHEY, CDR2 SVGAGI. The CDR3 protein is CASSYGSRGDEQYF. CDR3 DNA: TGTGCCAGCAGTTACGGATCTAGGGGGGACGAGCAGTACTTC.

The V call is TRBV25-1, the J call TRBJ2-3; 9 bases are shared with TRBD1. CDR1 is MGHDK and CDR2 is SYGVNS in the germline V gene. This CDR3 contains 17 residues. The trim removed 6 bases at V and 4 bases at J, leaving 14 bases unmatched. The CDR3 nucleotides read TGTGCCAGCAGACCCTTAAAAGGGACAGGGATATCAGATACGCAGTATTTT. It codes for CASRPLKGTGISDTQYF.

The V call is TRBV6-5, the J call TRBJ2-1; D gene unclear. The CDR3 length is 15 residues. Germline loops: CDR1 MNHEY, CDR2 SVGAGI. The V end was cut by 0 bases, the J end by 5 bases, with 11 bases between. CDR3 nucleotide sequence: TGTGCCAGCAGTTACTCGATCACCAGTAACAATGAGCAGTTCTTC. This sequence encodes CASSYSITSNNEQFF.

The V gene is TRBV29-1, the J gene TRBJ2-1; 9 bases align to TRBD1. The V and J ends lost 1 base and 8 bases, in that order; junction bases with no gene match: 9. The CDR3 sequence is 15 residues long. CDR1 and CDR2 (germline): SQVTM, ANQGSEA. Written as DNA, the CDR3 is TGCAGCGTTGAAGCAGTTGGGACAGGGAAGGATGAGCAGTTCTTC. Translation gives CSVEAVGTGKDEQFF.

The V gene is TRBV5-1, the J gene TRBJ1-2; D may be TRBD1 (5 bases). The CDR3 length is 14 residues. Trimming removed 1 base from V and 2 bases from J, with 9 bases in between. Germline assignment: CDR1 SGHRS and CDR2 YFSETQ. The CDR3 here is CASSLTGGNYGYTF. CDR3 nucleotides: TGCGCCAGCAGCTTGACTGGGGGAAACTATGGCTACACCTTC.

The chain uses TRBV7-9 and TRBJ1-3; possible D gene TRBD1, 6 bases. The CDR3 contains 19 residues. Trimming left V 1 base short and J 0 bases short, with 19 bases between. CDR1 and CDR2 from the germline V gene are SEHNR and FQNEAQ (reference sequence). This CDR3 is CASSLDRPETGLSGNTIYF. For the CDR3, the DNA is TGTGCCAGCAGCTTAGACCGCCCAGAAACAGGGCTCTCTGGAAACACCATATATTTT. Drawing the rest from reference TRBV7-9 and TRBJ1-3, the complete variable domain is DTGVSQNPRHKITKRGQNVTFRCDPISEHNRLYWYRQTLGQGPEFLTYFQNEAQLEKSRLLSDRFSAERPKGSFSTLEIQRTEQGDSAMYLCASSLDRPETGLSGNTIYFGEGSWLTVV.

The chain combines TRBV19 with TRBJ1-1; D is perhaps TRBD1 (5 bases). CDR3 length equals 12 residues. Trimming shortened V by 5 bases and J by 5 bases, and 9 bases separated the two germline ends. In germline, CDR1 is LNHDA, CDR2 SQIVND (reference sequence). CDR3 protein: CASSEQVTEAFF. The CDR3 nucleotides are TGTGCCAGTAGTGAACAGGTTACTGAAGCTTTCTTT. The entire variable domain, with the rest obtained from reference TRBV19 and TRBJ1-1, is as follows: DGGITQSPKYLFRKEGQNVTLSCEQNLNHDAMYWYRQDPGQGLRLIYYSQIVNDFQKGDIAEGYSVSREKKESFPLTVTSAQKNPTAFYLCASSEQVTEAFFGQGTRLTVV.